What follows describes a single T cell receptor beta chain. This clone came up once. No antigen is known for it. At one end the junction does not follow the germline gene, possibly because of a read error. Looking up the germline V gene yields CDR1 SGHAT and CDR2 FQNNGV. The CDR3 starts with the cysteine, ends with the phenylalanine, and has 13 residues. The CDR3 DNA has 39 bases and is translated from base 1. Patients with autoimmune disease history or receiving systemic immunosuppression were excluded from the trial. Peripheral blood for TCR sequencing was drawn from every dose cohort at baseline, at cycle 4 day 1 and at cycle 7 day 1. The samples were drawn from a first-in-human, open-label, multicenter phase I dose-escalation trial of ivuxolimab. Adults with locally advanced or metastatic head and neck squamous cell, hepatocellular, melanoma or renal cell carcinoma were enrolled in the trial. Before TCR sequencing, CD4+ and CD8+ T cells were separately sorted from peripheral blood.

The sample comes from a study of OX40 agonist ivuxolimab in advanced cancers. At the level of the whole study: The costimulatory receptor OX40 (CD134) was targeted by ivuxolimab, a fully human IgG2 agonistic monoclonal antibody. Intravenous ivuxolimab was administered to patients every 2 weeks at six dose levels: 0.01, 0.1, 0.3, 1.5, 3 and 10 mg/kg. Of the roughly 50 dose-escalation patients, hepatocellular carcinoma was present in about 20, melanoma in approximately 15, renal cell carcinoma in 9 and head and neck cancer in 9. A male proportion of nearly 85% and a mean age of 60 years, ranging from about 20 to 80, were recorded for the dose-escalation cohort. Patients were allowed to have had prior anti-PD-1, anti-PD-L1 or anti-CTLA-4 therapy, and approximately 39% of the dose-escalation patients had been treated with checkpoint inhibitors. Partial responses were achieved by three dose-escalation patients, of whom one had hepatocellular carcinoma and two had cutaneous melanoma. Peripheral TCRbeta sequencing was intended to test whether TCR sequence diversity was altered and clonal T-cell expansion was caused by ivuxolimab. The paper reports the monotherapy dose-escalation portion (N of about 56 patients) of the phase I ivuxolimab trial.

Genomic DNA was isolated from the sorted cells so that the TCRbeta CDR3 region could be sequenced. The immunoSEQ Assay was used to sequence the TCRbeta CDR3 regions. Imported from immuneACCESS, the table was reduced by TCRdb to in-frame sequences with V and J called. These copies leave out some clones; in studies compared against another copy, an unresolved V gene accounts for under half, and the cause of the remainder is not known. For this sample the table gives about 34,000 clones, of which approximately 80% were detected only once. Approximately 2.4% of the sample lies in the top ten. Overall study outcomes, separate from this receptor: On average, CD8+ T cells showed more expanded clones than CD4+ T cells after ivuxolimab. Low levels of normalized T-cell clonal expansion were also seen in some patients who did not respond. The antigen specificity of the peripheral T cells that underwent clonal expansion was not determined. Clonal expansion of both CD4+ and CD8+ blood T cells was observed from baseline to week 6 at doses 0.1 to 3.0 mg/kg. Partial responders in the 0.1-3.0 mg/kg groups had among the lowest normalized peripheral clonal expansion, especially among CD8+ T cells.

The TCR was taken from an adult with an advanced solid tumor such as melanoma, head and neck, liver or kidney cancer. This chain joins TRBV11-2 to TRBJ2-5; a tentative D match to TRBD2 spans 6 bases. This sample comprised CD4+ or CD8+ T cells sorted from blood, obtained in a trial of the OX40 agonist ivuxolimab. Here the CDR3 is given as CASSAGLQGTQYF. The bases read TGTGCCAGCAGCGCGGGACTCCAAGGGACCCAGTACTTC.